The T cell receptor (beta chain) under discussion was sequenced for a study of T cell responses to AZD1222 COVID-19 vaccine. The study pooled second doses at about 4 or about 12 weeks. Unmatched junction bases numbered 13, after V lost 9 bases and J lost 4 bases. The CDR3 is 14 residues long. Germline V gene lookup returns CDR1 SGHNT and CDR2 YYREEE (reference sequence). Clones were sequenced by immunoSEQ multiplex PCR, and TCRdb holds only the in-frame ones, with some missing. The sample contains approximately 160,000 clones, under 95% of which appear only once. A remark on this clone: The antigen remains unidentified.

Study-wide points: Seropositive AZD1222 recipients at baseline numbered only five or six.

V usage is TRBV5-4 and J usage is TRBJ2-7; TRBD2 aligns across 7 bases. The source was peripheral blood, collected 28 days after the second AZD1222 dose. This sequence originates from an adult who received the AZD1222 COVID-19 vaccine. The CDR3 DNA reads as TGTGCCACCCGAGGCGGCGGGAGCGAATACGAGCAGTACTTC. Residues: CATRGGGSEYEQYF.